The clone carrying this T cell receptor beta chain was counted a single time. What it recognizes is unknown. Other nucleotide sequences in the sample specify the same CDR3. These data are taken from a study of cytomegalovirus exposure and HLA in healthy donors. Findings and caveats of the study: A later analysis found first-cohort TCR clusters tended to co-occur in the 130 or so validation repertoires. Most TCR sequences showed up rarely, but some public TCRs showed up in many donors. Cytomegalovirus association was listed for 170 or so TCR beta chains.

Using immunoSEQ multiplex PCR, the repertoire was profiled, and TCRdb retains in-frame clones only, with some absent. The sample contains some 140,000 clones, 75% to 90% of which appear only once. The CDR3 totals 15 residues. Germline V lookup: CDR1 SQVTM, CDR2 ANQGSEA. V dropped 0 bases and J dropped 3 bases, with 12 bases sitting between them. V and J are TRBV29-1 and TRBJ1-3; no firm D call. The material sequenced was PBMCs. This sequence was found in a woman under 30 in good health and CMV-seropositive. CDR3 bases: TGCAGCGTTGAAGATCTGGGGAGCAGTGGAAACACCATATATTTT. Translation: CSVEDLGSSGNTIYF.